This record looks at one T cell receptor (beta chain) sequence and its context. Its antigen is currently unknown. The record originates from a study of monozygotic twins with inflammatory bowel disease. TCRdb processed the 5' RACE reads again and assigns one entry to each CDR3 protein, with no DNA. Across roughly 300,000 distinct CDR3 sequences, the top ten clones capture 5.5% to 6.5% of the sample. CDR1 is LGHNA, CDR2 YNFKEQ, per germline. This CDR3 spans 16 amino acids. Broader study findings: It was observed that concordant and discordant twins did not differ in repertoire similarity, possibly given limited power.

The source of this sequence is a human donor with ulcerative colitis or Crohn's disease, or a healthy co-twin of an affected twin (not recorded which). The chain recombines TRBV4-2 with TRBJ2-1; TCRdb designates TRBD1, a call that cannot be tested without DNA. Material: blood. CDR3 protein: CASSQEGTSSYNEQFF.